These T cell receptor beta chains were read from a single sample in a study of cytomegalovirus exposure and HLA in healthy donors. Libraries were prepared by immunoSEQ multiplex PCR; TCRdb keeps only in-frame clonotypes and omits some of them. The profile shows more than 150,000 clones, about 85% of them singletons. Sequenced input: PBMCs. These receptors all stem from a woman under 30 in good health and CMV-seronegative. Each CDR3 is given with its conserved first and last residue. Each record gives: CDR3 DNA, CDR3 protein, J gene, CDR3 length, D gene, clone size, V gene. A D gene is named only where the DNA matches it firmly. Size is stated for part of the rows, as once, few or many counts, or as a class when the clone is expanded.

TGTGCCAGCAGCTTATTGGAGGGACGGTACGAGCAGTACTTC CASSLLEGRYEQYF TRBJ2-7 14 . . TRBV7-9
TGTGCCACCAGAAAAATGGGGGGGCCCGGGGAGCTGTTTTTT CATRKMGGPGELFF TRBJ2-2 14 . . TRBV6-6
TGTGCCAGCAGCCCCGAGGGGGGGGCCGGTTACACCTTC CASSPEGGAGYTF TRBJ1-2 13 . . TRBV7-2
TGTGCCAGTAGCTCCCCCCGGGGGGCGGAAGAGACCCAGTACTTC CASSSPRGAEETQYF TRBJ2-5 15 . . TRBV19
TGCGCCAGCAGTTTAGGGACTAGCGGGGATTACGAGCAGTACTTC CASSLGTSGDYEQYF TRBJ2-7 15 TRBD2 . TRBV5-1
TGTGCCAGCAGCTTAAGGGTTAGGGCAGGGTTGGACGGGTCGAACTACAATGAGCAGTTCTTC CASSLRVRAGLDGSNYNEQFF TRBJ2-1 21 . few TRBV7-3
TGTGCCAGCAGCTTAGGGGGACAGGGGACACCCCTCCACTTT CASSLGGQGTPLHF TRBJ1-6 14 TRBD1 . TRBV7-6
TGTGCCAGCAGCGCGGAGCTCGGGGAGCTGTTTTTT CASSAELGELFF TRBJ2-2 12 . . TRBV7-9
TGTGCCAGCAGTCCGATAATCGGGAGTGTGAACGAGCAGTACTTC CASSPIIGSVNEQYF TRBJ2-7 15 . . TRBV28
TGCGCCAGCAGCTCGACAGCAGCGATGAACACTGAAGCTTTCTTT CASSSTAAMNTEAFF TRBJ1-1 15 . . TRBV5-1
TGTGCCAGCAGTGGGGGACAGGGGCGTAGGACTGAAGCTTTCTTT CASSGGQGRRTEAFF TRBJ1-1 15 TRBD1 few TRBV6-4
TGTGCTAGCAGCTTAGAATACAGGGGGCCTGAGCAGTTCTTC CASSLEYRGPEQFF TRBJ2-1 14 TRBD1 . TRBV7-7
TGTGCCAGCAGCCCCGACAAAAACTATGGCTACACCTTC CASSPDKNYGYTF TRBJ1-2 13 . . TRBV5-4
TGCGCCAGCAGCTTGGCCGGGTTGGATGAGCAGTTCTTC CASSLAGLDEQFF TRBJ2-1 13 . . TRBV5-1
TGTGCCAGCAGCTTAGGGGACAAATACACAGATACGCAGTATTTT CASSLGDKYTDTQYF TRBJ2-3 15 . . TRBV11-3
TGTGCCAGCAGCGTTGGGACTAGCGGGAGGGCCGCCGGGGAGCTGTTTTTT CASSVGTSGRAAGELFF TRBJ2-2 17 TRBD2 . TRBV9
TGTGCCAGCAGCTCACGAGCGGGAGGCACAGATACGCAGTATTTT CASSSRAGGTDTQYF TRBJ2-3 15 TRBD2 . TRBV11-3
TGCGCCAGCAGCTTTGTGGGGGAGGCCGGGGAGCTGTTTTTT CASSFVGEAGELFF TRBJ2-2 14 . . TRBV5-1
TGCGCCAGCAGCTTTTCAGGGGACACCTACAATGAGCAGTTCTTC CASSFSGDTYNEQFF TRBJ2-1 15 . . TRBV5-1
TGTGCCAGCAGAACGGTAGCGGGGGCCGACACCGGGGAGCTGTTTTTT CASRTVAGADTGELFF TRBJ2-2 16 TRBD2 . TRBV28
TGTGCCAGCAGTGAGGACCGACGGGGAAACGTCCTGACTTTC CASSEDRRGNVLTF TRBJ2-6 14 . . TRBV6-1
TGTGCCAGCAGTTACGGCGGGGAGCGGCATGAGCAGTTCTTC CASSYGGERHEQFF TRBJ2-1 14 . . TRBV6-6
TGCGCCAGCAGCCAACCGGGACTAGCGGGAGTGGGGGAGCAGTTCTTC CASSQPGLAGVGEQFF TRBJ2-1 16 TRBD2 . TRBV5-1
TGTGCCAGCAGGGGTGGGGGGTATGCCTCTGGGGCCAACGTCCTGACTTTC CASRGGGYASGANVLTF TRBJ2-6 17 . . TRBV11-2
TGTGCCAGCAGTGAAATCACACACACAGATACGCAGTATTTT CASSEITHTDTQYF TRBJ2-3 14 . . TRBV6-1
TGCAGCGTTGAAGGTCGAGCGATCGGGGGTGAGGGGGCAGCTGAAGCTTTCTTT CSVEGRAIGGEGAAEAFF TRBJ1-1 18 TRBD1 . TRBV29-1
TGTGCCAGCAGTTACTCGGCCGGGGTGGACGAGCAGTACTTC CASSYSAGVDEQYF TRBJ2-7 14 . . TRBV6-5
TGTGCCAGCAGCTCCCCCGGAGGGGGAAACACCATATATTTT CASSSPGGGNTIYF TRBJ1-3 14 . . TRBV5-4
TGTGCCAGCAGTGAACCTGGGACAGGGACCTACGAGCAGTACTTC CASSEPGTGTYEQYF TRBJ2-7 15 TRBD1 . TRBV25-1
TGTGCCAGTAGTATAGACAGATACGAGCAGTACTTC CASSIDRYEQYF TRBJ2-7 12 . . TRBV19
TGTGCCAGCAGTCCGACAGGGGGGAACTATGGCTACACCTTC CASSPTGGNYGYTF TRBJ1-2 14 TRBD1 . TRBV6-1
TGCGCCAGCAGCTTGGCACTGTCTAGCGGGAAGGGCGAGACCCAGTACTTC CASSLALSSGKGETQYF TRBJ2-5 17 TRBD2 . TRBV5-1
TGTGCCAGCAGCTTGGGGCAGGTCTCTGGAAACACCATATATTTT CASSLGQVSGNTIYF TRBJ1-3 15 . few TRBV5-6
TGTGCCAGCAGTCAACAGGGTTCTAGCACAGATACGCAGTATTTT CASSQQGSSTDTQYF TRBJ2-3 15 . . TRBV2
TGCGCCAGCAGCTTGGACCCGGGACAGACGGGCTGCGGGCAGTACTTC CASSLDPGQTGCGQYF TRBJ2-7 16 TRBD1 . TRBV5-1
TGTGCCAGCAGCTTAGGTCGAGGATTAGCGGGGACTTCCACAGATACGCAGTATTTT CASSLGRGLAGTSTDTQYF TRBJ2-3 19 TRBD2 . TRBV7-9
TGTGCCAGCAGGCGAGCGGCCGGGACTAGCAGTGAGCAGTTCTTC CASRRAAGTSSEQFF TRBJ2-1 15 TRBD2 . TRBV2
TGTGCCAGCAGCCCATGGGGACTAGCCTCCGGAGGTCACACCGGGGAGCTGTTTTTT CASSPWGLASGGHTGELFF TRBJ2-2 19 TRBD2 . TRBV13
TGTGCCAGCAGCTTAGTCTTCAGGGGAAGAGAGAACTATGGCTACACCTTC CASSLVFRGRENYGYTF TRBJ1-2 17 . . TRBV7-9
TGTGCCAGTACTGACAGGGTCACTTGGAATTCACCCCTCCACTTT CASTDRVTWNSPLHF TRBJ1-6 15 TRBD1 . TRBV19
TGCGCCAGCAGCTTGGCAAGGGGTTTGGAGACCCAGTACTTC CASSLARGLETQYF TRBJ2-5 14 . . TRBV5-1
TGTGCCAGCAGACCAATAAGGGGGAAATCTAGCACAGCTACGCAGTATTTT CASRPIRGKSSTATQYF TRBJ2-3 17 . . TRBV27
TGTGCCTCGCTGGACAGGAACTATGGCTACACCTTC CASLDRNYGYTF TRBJ1-2 12 TRBD1 once TRBV30
TGCGCCAGCAGCCTGGGACTAGCGGGGGGGGCTAGCACAGATACGCAGTATTTT CASSLGLAGGASTDTQYF TRBJ2-3 18 TRBD2 . TRBV4-3
TGTGCCAGCAGCTTCCCGGGACAGGGAGTCCACGGGGAGCTGTTTTTT CASSFPGQGVHGELFF TRBJ2-2 16 TRBD1 . TRBV7-9
TGCGCCAGGGACACCCTCGAGCAGTACTTC CARDTLEQYF TRBJ2-7 10 . . TRBV10-1
TGTGCCAGCAGCCCGCGGGGGAGCTCCTACGAGCAGTACTTC CASSPRGSSYEQYF TRBJ2-7 14 TRBD2 . TRBV7-6
TGTGCCAGCAGGATACGTCTAGCGGGAGCCAAAAACATTCAGTACTTC CASRIRLAGAKNIQYF TRBJ2-4 16 TRBD2 . TRBV28
TGTGCCAGTAGTCAACTAGCGGGGGGCGCAGATACGCAGTATTTT CASSQLAGGADTQYF TRBJ2-3 15 TRBD2 . TRBV19
TGTGCCAGTAGTCGGACAGGGCTAGATCAGCCCCAGCATTTT CASSRTGLDQPQHF TRBJ1-5 14 TRBD1 . TRBV19
TGTGCCAGCAGCTCCCAGACAAACGCGAACACCGGGGAGCTGTTTTTT CASSSQTNANTGELFF TRBJ2-2 16 . . TRBV5-6
TGCAGCCATACTAGCGGGAGCTCCTACGAGCAGTACTTC CSHTSGSSYEQYF TRBJ2-7 13 TRBD2 . TRBV29-1
TGTGCCAGCCGCTCCGGGATATTCTCTGGAAACACCATATATTTT CASRSGIFSGNTIYF TRBJ1-3 15 . few TRBV2
TGCGCCAGCAGCCAAGGGCTCAGGGGCAGAGTAATGAACACTGAAGCTTTCTTT CASSQGLRGRVMNTEAFF TRBJ1-1 18 . . TRBV4-1
TGTGCCAGCAGTTCCGCAGCGGGAAGCTACAATGAGCAGTTCTTC CASSSAAGSYNEQFF TRBJ2-1 15 TRBD2 . TRBV7-2
TGTGCCAGCAGCCATACAGGCGACACCTACGAGCAGTACTTC CASSHTGDTYEQYF TRBJ2-7 14 . . TRBV4-2
TGTGCCGCGGGGACGGAAAGGGGCAATCAGCCCCAGCATTTT CAAGTERGNQPQHF TRBJ1-5 14 . . TRBV10-3
TGTGCCAGCAGTGAGCGGGACAGGGGTGTCTACGAGCAGTACTTC CASSERDRGVYEQYF TRBJ2-7 15 TRBD1 . TRBV2
TGTGCCAGTAGTTCCGGGACAGGGGGCTACGAGCAGTACTTC CASSSGTGGYEQYF TRBJ2-7 14 TRBD1 . TRBV19